The 9 T cell receptor beta chains reported below all come from one sample, sequenced in a study of CD8 T cells in ankylosing spondylitis. TCRdb re-derived calls from the 5' RACE reads in MiXCR, one entry per CDR3 protein. Found here are around 100,000 distinct CDR3 sequences, 24% of them singletons; the top ten hold roughly 12%. The specimen sequenced was synovial fluid, either unsorted or a sorted T cell fraction (not recorded which). These receptors came from a male donor with ankylosing spondylitis.

The table lists this clonotype with a few counts. The chain joins TRBV5-1 to TRBJ1-1; TRBD1 matches 10 bases. V lost 4 bases and J lost 3; bases outside the gene matches: 6. Germline assignment: CDR1 SGHRS and CDR2 YFSETQ. This CDR3 has 15 amino acids. CDR3 DNA sequence: TGCGCCAGCAGCCAAGGACAGGGGGGGCACACTGAAGCTTTCTTT. This translates into CASSQGQGGHTEAFF.

This clonotype was recorded a few times. The rearrangement uses TRBV11-2 and TRBJ2-7; TRBD1 is a possible D gene (6 bases). V lost 2 bases to trimming and J lost 2 bases, with 19 bases between them. Germline lookup yields CDR1 SGHAT and CDR2 FQNNGV. This CDR3 spans 17 amino acids. CDR3 nucleotides: TGTGCCAGCAGCTTACTTCTAGGACAGCCGACGACCTACGAGCAGTACTTC. This sequence encodes CASSLLLGQPTTYEQYF. The full variable domain, rest sourced from reference TRBV11-2 and TRBJ2-7, is EAGVAQSPRYKIIEKRQSVAFWCNPISGHATLYWYQQILGQGPKLLIQFQNNGVVDDSQLPKDRFSAERLKGVDSTLKIQPAKLEDSAVYLCASSLLLGQPTTYEQYFGPGTRLTVT.

V usage is TRBV29-1 and J usage is TRBJ2-1, with a possible D match to TRBD2 (6 bases). This CDR3 region has 13 residues. Trimming removed 4 bases from V and 6 bases from J, with 13 bases in between. Per the germline V gene, CDR1 is SQVTM and CDR2 is ANQGSEA. CDR3: CSVGGRLINEQFF. For the CDR3, the DNA is TGCAGCGTTGGAGGGAGGTTAATCAATGAGCAGTTCTTC.

The chain couples TRBV20-1 to TRBJ1-6; the match to TRBD1 covers 8 bases. V lost 6 bases to trimming and J lost 4 bases; unmatched junction nucleotides: 5. The CDR3 loop spans 14 amino acids. Germline V CDR1 and CDR2: DFQATT, SNEGSKA (reference sequence). The CDR3 reads CSAEDRVYNSPLHF. CDR3 nucleotide sequence: TGCAGTGCGGAGGACAGGGTTTATAATTCACCCCTCCACTTT.

The chain uses TRBV4-1 and TRBJ1-1; D ambiguous. Per germline, CDR1 MGHRA and CDR2 YSYEKL. V was cut by 0 bases and J by 5 bases, with 10 bases left in between. This CDR3 region has 14 residues. The CDR3 region is CASSQDRTGTEAFF. The CDR3 DNA follows: TGCGCCAGCAGCCAAGATCGGACGGGGACTGAAGCTTTCTTT.

V is TRBV13 and J is TRBJ2-7; D might be TRBD1 (6 bases). CDR1 is PRHDT, CDR2 FYEKMQ, per germline (reference sequence). This CDR3 has 14 residues. Deletions cut 1 base from V and 2 bases from J, with 9 bases between. The CDR3: CASSLEGDTYEQYF. The CDR3 nucleotides read TGTGCCAGCAGCTTAGAAGGGGACACCTACGAGCAGTACTTC.

This clonotype was counted at least ten times. The rearrangement uses TRBV11-2 and TRBJ1-5; no reliable D call. The CDR3 extends over 13 amino acids. Germline CDR1 reads SGHAT; CDR2 reads FQNNGV. The ends were cut back, 2 bases at V and 8 bases at J, with 10 bases in the middle. Here the CDR3 DNA reads TGTGCCAGCAGCTTAAGGCGGGGAGAGCCCCAGCATTTT. Translation: CASSLRRGEPQHF.

V usage is TRBV20-1 and J usage is TRBJ2-1; 7 bases map to TRBD1. The length of the CDR3 is 13 residues. Germline trimming cut 5 bases from V and 4 bases from J; bases unmatched to any gene: 5. In germline, CDR1 is DFQATT, CDR2 SNEGSKA (reference sequence). CDR3 sequence (DNA): TGCAGTGCTGACGGGACAGCTTACAATGAGCAGTTCTTC. Its translation is CSADGTAYNEQFF.

J is TRBJ2-3 and V is TRBV27; 11 nucleotides align to TRBD2. CDR1 and CDR2 from the germline V gene are MNHEY and SMNVEV (reference sequence). The CDR3 is 15 amino acids. Trimming took 6 bases from V and 1 from J; bases not matched to a gene: 3. The CDR3 bases are TGTGCCAGCAGGGGACTAGCGGTCGGCACAGATACGCAGTATTTT. Protein: CASRGLAVGTDTQYF.